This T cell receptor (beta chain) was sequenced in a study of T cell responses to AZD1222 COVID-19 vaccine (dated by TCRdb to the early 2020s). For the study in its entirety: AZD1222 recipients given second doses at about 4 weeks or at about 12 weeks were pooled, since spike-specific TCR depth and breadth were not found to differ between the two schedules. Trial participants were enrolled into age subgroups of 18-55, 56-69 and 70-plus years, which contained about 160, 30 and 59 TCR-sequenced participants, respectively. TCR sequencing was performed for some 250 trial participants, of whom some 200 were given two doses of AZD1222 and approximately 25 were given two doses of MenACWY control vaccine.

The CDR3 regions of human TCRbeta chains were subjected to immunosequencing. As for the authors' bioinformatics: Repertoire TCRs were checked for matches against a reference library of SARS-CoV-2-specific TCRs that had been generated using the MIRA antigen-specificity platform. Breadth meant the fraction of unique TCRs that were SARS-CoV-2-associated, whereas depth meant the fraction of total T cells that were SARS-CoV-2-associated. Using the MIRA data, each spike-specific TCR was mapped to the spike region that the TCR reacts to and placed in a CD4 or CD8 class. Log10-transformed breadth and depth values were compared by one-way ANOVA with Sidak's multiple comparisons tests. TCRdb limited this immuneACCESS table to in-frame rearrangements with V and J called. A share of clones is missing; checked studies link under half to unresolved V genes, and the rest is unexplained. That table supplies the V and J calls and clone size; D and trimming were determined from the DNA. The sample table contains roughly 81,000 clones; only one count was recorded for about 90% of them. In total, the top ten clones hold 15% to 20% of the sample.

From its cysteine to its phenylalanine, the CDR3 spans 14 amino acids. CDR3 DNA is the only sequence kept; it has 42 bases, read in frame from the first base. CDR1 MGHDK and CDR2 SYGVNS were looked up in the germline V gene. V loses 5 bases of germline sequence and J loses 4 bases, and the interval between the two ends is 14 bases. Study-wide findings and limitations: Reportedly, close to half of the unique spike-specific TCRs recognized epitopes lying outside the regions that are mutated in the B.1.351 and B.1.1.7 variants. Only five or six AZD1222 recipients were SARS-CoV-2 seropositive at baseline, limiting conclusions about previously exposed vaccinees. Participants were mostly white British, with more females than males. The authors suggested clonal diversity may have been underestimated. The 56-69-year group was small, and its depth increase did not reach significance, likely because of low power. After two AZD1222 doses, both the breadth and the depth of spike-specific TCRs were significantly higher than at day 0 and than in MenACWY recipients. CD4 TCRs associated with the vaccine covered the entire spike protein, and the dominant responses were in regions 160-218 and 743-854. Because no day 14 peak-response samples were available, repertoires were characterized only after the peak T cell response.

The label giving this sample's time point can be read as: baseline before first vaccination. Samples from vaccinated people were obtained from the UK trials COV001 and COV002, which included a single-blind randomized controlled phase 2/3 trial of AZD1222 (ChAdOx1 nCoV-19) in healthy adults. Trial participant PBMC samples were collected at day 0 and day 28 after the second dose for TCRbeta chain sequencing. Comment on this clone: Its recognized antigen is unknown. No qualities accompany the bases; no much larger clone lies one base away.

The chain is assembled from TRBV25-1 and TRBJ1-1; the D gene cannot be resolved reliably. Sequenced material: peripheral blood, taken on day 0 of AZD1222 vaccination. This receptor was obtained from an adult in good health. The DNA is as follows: TGTGCCAGCAGTTTTACTGCCTCGGGCACTGAAGCTTTCTTT. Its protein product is CASSFTASGTEAFF.